The text below deals with one T cell receptor beta chain. Its antigen is not known. Noted treatment: roughly 10-day PBMC culture with coronavirus spike peptide pools or control peptides (ViraFEST assay). The record originates from a study of vaccination and CD4 T cells after COVID-19. Looking at the study overall: Researchers treated cells with overlapping spike peptides taken from SARS-CoV-2, HCoV-NL63, HCoV-OC43 and HCoV-229E.

The Oncomine TCR Beta short-read assay sequenced DNA from cultured CD4+ T cells. MiXCR, applied by TCRdb to the PCR reads, yields one record per CDR3 protein. The sample consists of under 15,000 distinct CDR3 sequences, 44% of them appearing once. The CDR3 contains 17 residues. CDR1 and CDR2 from the germline V gene are LNHDA and SQIVND (reference sequence). The ends were cut back, 4 bases at V and 0 bases at J, with 16 bases in the middle. The chain recombines TRBV19 with TRBJ1-5; perhaps TRBD1 as D (6 bases). The receptor was isolated from a human donor who had recovered from COVID-19. The sequenced material came from CD4+ T cells from blood, cultured in vitro. The DNA for the CDR3 is TGTGCCAGTAGTAGGAGGGGGAGTTTAGATAGCAATCAGCCCCAGCATTTT. It encodes CASSRRGSLDSNQPQHF. Variable domain in full (rest from reference TRBV19 and TRBJ1-5): DGGITQSPKYLFRKEGQNVTLSCEQNLNHDAMYWYRQDPGQGLRLIYYSQIVNDFQKGDIAEGYSVSREKKESFPLTVTSAQKNPTAFYLCASSRRGSLDSNQPQHFGDGTRLSIL.